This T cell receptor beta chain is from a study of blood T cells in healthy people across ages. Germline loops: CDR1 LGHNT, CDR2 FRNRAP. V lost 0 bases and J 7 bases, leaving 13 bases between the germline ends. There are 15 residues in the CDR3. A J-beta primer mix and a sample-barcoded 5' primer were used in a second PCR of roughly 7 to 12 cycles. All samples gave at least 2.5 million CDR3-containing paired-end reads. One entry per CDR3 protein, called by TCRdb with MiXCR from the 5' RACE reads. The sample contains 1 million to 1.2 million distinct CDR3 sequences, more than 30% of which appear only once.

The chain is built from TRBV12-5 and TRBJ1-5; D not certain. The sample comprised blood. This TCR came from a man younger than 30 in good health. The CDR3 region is CASGLVNGVGQPQHF. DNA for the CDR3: TGTGCTAGTGGTTTGGTCAACGGCGTGGGGCAGCCCCAGCATTTT.